This entry is about one T cell receptor (beta chain). Antigen: not known. A second PCR, run for about 7 to 11 cycles, used a sample-barcoded 5' primer plus a J-beta primer mix. TCRdb analysed the 5' RACE reads with MiXCR anew, one entry per CDR3 protein. The repertoire holds 650,000 to 800,000 distinct CDR3 sequences, with around 52% as singletons. These data belong to a study of blood T cells in healthy people across ages. The CDR3 consists of 15 residues. The germline V gene encodes CDR1 DFQATT and CDR2 SNEGSKA (reference sequence). Study-level findings and limits: Observed TCR beta diversity showed a strong correlation with the percentage of naive T cells as measured by flow cytometry. Roughly linear age-related decline in beta diversity appeared, significant by age 40.

Input material: blood. This TCR derives from a woman of 80 years or more in good health. This rearrangement joins TRBV20-1 to TRBJ2-1; D unclear. The tail of the sequence fits TRBJ2-7 better, so the J call may be wrong. The CDR3 DNA follows: TGCAGTGCTAGAGAGTTGGACCTCTCCTACAATGAGCAGTACTTC. Translation: CSARELDLSYNEQYF.